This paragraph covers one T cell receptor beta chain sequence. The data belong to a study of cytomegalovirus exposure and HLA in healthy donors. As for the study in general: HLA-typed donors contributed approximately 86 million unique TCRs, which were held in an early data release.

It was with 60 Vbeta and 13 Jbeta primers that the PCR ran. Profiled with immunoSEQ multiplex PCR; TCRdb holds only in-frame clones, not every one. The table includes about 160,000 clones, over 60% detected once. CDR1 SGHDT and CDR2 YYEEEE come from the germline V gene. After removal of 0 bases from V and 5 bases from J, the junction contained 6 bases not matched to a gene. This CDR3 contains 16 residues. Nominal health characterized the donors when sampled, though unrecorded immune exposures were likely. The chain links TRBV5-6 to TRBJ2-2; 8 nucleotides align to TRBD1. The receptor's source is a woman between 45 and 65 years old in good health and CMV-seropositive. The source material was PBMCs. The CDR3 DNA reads TGTGCCAGCAGCTTGGGACAGGGGTCGGGTACCGGGGAGCTGTTTTTT. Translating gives CASSLGQGSGTGELFF.